This TCR beta chain was identified in a study of blood T cell repertoires in COVID-19. Overall study: Samples representing acute and convalescent COVID-19 were sourced from the United States, Italy and Spain.

The protocol was immunoSEQ multiplex PCR, while the TCRdb copy is restricted to in-frame clones and leaves out a portion. The sample lists around 300,000 clones; around 89% were seen once. The CDR3 sequence is 12 residues long. V lost 5 bases to trimming and J lost 14 bases; unmatched junction nucleotides: 6. The rearrangement uses TRBV12-3 or TRBV12-4 and TRBJ2-1; TRBD2 agrees at 10 bases. Sequencing was carried out using PBMCs or T cells enriched from blood (not recorded which). This sequence was found in a woman aged 18 to 35 with acute COVID-19. This CDR3 reads CASSLLAGAEFF. The CDR3 bases are TGTGCCAGCAGTCTCCTAGCGGGAGCCGAGTTCTTC.